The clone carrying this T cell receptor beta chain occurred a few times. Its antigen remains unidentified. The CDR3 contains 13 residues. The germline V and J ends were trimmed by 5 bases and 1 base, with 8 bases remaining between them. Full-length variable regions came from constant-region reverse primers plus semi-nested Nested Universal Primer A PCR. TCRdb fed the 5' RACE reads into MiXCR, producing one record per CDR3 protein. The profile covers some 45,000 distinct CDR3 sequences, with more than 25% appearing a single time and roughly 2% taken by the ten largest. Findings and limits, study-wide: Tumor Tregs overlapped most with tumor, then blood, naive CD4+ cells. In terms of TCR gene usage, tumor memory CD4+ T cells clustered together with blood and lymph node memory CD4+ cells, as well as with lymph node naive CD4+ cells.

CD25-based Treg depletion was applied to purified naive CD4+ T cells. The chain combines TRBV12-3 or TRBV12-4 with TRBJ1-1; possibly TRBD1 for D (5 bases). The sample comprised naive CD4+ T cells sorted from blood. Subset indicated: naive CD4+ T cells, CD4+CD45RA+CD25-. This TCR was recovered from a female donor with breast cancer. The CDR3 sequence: CASSMTENTEAFF. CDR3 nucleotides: TGTGCCAGCAGTATGACAGAGAACACTGAAGCTTTCTTT.